This entry lists 8 T cell receptor beta chains sequenced from one sample in a study of T cells in tuberculosis. The assay was immunoSEQ multiplex PCR, and TCRdb's table has in-frame clones only and misses some. The repertoire holds 25,000 to 35,000 clones, with around 90% as singletons. Sequencing was performed on PBMCs. These receptors came from a donor aged 10-30 years with latent tuberculosis or without tuberculosis infection. Some clones in this sample may be carry-over from other donors' samples.

Here the CDR3 reads CASVAGESYNEQFF. Written as DNA, the CDR3 is TGTGCCAGCGTCGCAGGGGAGAGCTACAATGAGCAGTTCTTC. This chain links TRBV28 with TRBJ2-1; tentative D call: TRBD1 (6 bases). The CDR3 totals 14 residues. Trimming pared 8 bases from V and 3 bases from J, leaving 14 bases between. Germline CDR1 MDHEN, CDR2 SYDVKM.

V and J are TRBV27 and TRBJ2-1, with TRBD1 identical over 10 bases. The CDR3 covers 16 residues. CDR1 and CDR2 (germline): MNHEY, SMNVEV (reference sequence). The V gene end was trimmed by 4 bases and the J gene end by 5 bases; junction bases not matched to a gene: 8. CDR3 nucleotide sequence: TGTGCCAGCAGTTCCCCCGGGACAGGGGTAGACAATGAGCAGTTCTTC. This encodes CASSSPGTGVDNEQFF.

The sample holds a few counts of this clone. The rearrangement uses TRBV10-1 and TRBJ1-2; D might be TRBD1 (6 bases). Germline loops: CDR1 WNHNN, CDR2 SYGVQD (reference sequence). V was clipped by 2 bases and J by 9 bases, with 13 bases between them. There are 13 residues in the CDR3. The CDR3 nucleotides read TGCGCCAGCAGTGAGACCCGGACAGCAAGCTACACCTTC. Its translation: CASSETRTASYTF.

J is TRBJ2-2 and V is TRBV27, with 7 bases identical to TRBD1. The junction had 8 bases not matched to a gene; V was cut back by 8 bases and J by 2 bases. The CDR3 spans 15 residues. From germline, CDR1 is MNHEY and CDR2 SMNVEV (reference sequence). The CDR3 DNA reads as TGTGCCAGCGCTGGACACAGGGGAAACACCGGGGAGCTGTTTTTT. Translating gives CASAGHRGNTGELFF.

CDR3 sequence: CAWSFGQGRYTF. CDR3 bases: TGTGCCTGGAGTTTTGGACAGGGAAGATACACCTTC. The J gene is TRBJ1-2, the V gene TRBV30, with TRBD1 matching over 8 bases. V lost 2 bases to trimming and J lost 11 bases; unmatched junction nucleotides: 7. The CDR3 loop spans 12 amino acids. Germline loops: CDR1 GTSNPN, CDR2 SVGIG (reference sequence).

This chain links TRBV10-2 with TRBJ2-1; 12 nucleotides match TRBD2. Trimming at V came to 6 bases and at J to 7 bases, leaving 10 bases not matched to a gene. CDR1 and CDR2 from the germline V gene are WSHSY and SAAADI. The CDR3 extends over 16 amino acids. CDR3 coding DNA: TGCGCCAGCAGGGTGGGGCTAGCGGGAGGGTGGAATGAGCAGTTCTTC. Encoded protein: CASRVGLAGGWNEQFF.

V usage is TRBV28 and J usage is TRBJ1-4; 7 bases agree with TRBD1. This CDR3 has 16 amino acids. The junction had 7 bases not matched to a gene; V was cut back by 5 bases and J by 1 base. Germline V lookup: CDR1 MDHEN, CDR2 SYDVKM. The CDR3 bases are TGTGCCAGCAGTATCAGGACAGGAAAAACTAATGAAAAACTGTTTTTT. Protein sequence: CASSIRTGKTNEKLFF.

The rearrangement uses TRBV27 and TRBJ1-4, with 8 positions matching TRBD1. The germline V gene has CDR1 MNHEY and CDR2 SMNVEV (reference sequence). The V segment lost 5 bases and the J segment 8 bases; nucleotides outside the gene matches: 10. The CDR3 extends over 15 amino acids. The DNA for the CDR3 is TGTGCCAGCAGTGCCGACAGGGGAGTGCGGGAAAAACTGTTTTTT. It encodes CASSADRGVREKLFF.